Presented here are 17 T cell receptor beta chains from one specimen sequenced in a study of blood T cell repertoires in COVID-19 (TCRdb year 2020). To prepare the library, the immunoSEQ multiplex PCR assay was applied. TCRdb took this table from immuneACCESS and kept in-frame rearrangements with V and J called. Such tables lack part of the clones; where checked against another copy, unresolved V genes explain under half of the gap, and the rest is unexplained. The sample records approximately 300,000 clones, roughly 90% of which are singletons. Roughly a tenth of the sample rests with the top ten. Sequencing used PBMCs or T cells enriched from blood (not recorded which). These receptors originate from a woman in her 30s who had recovered from COVID-19.

The chain combines TRBV3-1 (or the pseudogene TRBV3-2) with TRBJ2-2, with D possibly TRBD1 on 5 matching bases. The V end was cut by 4 bases, the J end by 6 bases, with 12 bases between. The CDR3 contains 14 residues. CDR1 and CDR2 (germline): LGHDT, YNNKEL (reference sequence). This CDR3 is CASSPFAGPGELFF. CDR3 coding DNA: TGTGCCAGCAGCCCCTTCGCAGGGCCCGGGGAGCTGTTTTTT.

This rearrangement joins TRBV5-6 to TRBJ2-7; 10 bases are a match to TRBD2. The CDR3 extends over 15 amino acids. The germline gives CDR1 SGHDT, CDR2 YYEEEE. V gave up 2 bases and J gave up 7 bases; unmatched junction bases: 9. The CDR3 DNA reads as TGTGCCAGCAGCTTTGAGACTAGCGGGCACTTGGAGCAGTACTTC. This gives the protein CASSFETSGHLEQYF.

V usage is TRBV6-2 or TRBV6-3 and J usage is TRBJ1-4; no clear D gene. The CDR3 consists of 15 residues. The germline V and J ends were trimmed by 0 bases and 8 bases, with 13 bases remaining between them. Germline V lookup: CDR1 MNHEY, CDR2 SVGEGT. The CDR3 DNA is TGTGCCAGCAGTTACTCCGGAGGTGTCGGCGAAAAACTGTTTTTT. Its translation is CASSYSGGVGEKLFF.

J is TRBJ2-3 and V is TRBV9; no firm D call. There are 14 residues in the CDR3. V was pared by 4 bases and J by 0 bases, with 9 bases between. Germline loops: CDR1 SGDLS, CDR2 YYNGEE. The CDR3 reads CASSIKYSTDTQYF. The DNA of the CDR3 is TGTGCCAGCAGCATAAAATATAGCACAGATACGCAGTATTTT.

The V call is TRBV2, the J call TRBJ1-6; 12 nucleotides align to TRBD1. The CDR3 runs 17 residues. Germline assignment: CDR1 SNHLY and CDR2 FYNNEI. V lost 6 bases to trimming and J lost 3 bases; unmatched junction nucleotides: 6. The CDR3 sequence is CASRKGQGAYYNSPLHF. CDR3 sequence (DNA): TGTGCCAGCAGGAAGGGACAGGGGGCGTACTATAATTCACCCCTCCACTTT.

The chain uses TRBV2 and TRBJ2-1; 11 bases are shared with TRBD2. The CDR3 consists of 14 residues. From germline, CDR1 is SNHLY and CDR2 FYNNEI. Losses at the gene ends were 10 bases for V and 6 bases for J; bases not matched to a gene: 8. The CDR3 DNA sequence: TGTGCCACCTCTCTAGCGGGGGGAACCAATGAGCAGTTCTTC. The encoded protein is CATSLAGGTNEQFF.

The rearrangement links TRBV28 to TRBJ1-5; D might be TRBD1 (6 bases). CDR1 is MDHEN, CDR2 SYDVKM, per germline. Trimming shortened V by 6 bases and J by 3 bases, and 15 bases separated the two germline ends. The CDR3 is 15 residues long. The CDR3 DNA follows: TGTGCCAGCAGGACGAGCCGGACAGACAATCAGCCCCAGCATTTT. Its protein product is CASRTSRTDNQPQHF.

The J gene is TRBJ2-1, the V gene TRBV2; 8 nucleotides match TRBD1. The CDR3 is 13 residues long. CDR1 and CDR2 (germline): SNHLY, FYNNEI. Losses at the gene ends were 5 bases for V and 9 bases for J; bases not matched to a gene: 6. The CDR3 region has the DNA TGTGCCAGCAGTAAGACAGGGGAGGTTGAGCAGTTCTTC. Its protein is CASSKTGEVEQFF.

The CDR3 reads CASSLEYTSGNTIYF. The CDR3 nucleotides read TGTGCCAGCAGCCTAGAATATACTTCTGGAAACACCATATATTTT. The chain links TRBV7-9 to TRBJ1-3; unclear D gene. Trimming removed 5 bases from V and 1 base from J, with 12 bases in between. The length of the CDR3 is 15 residues. Germline V gives CDR1 SEHNR, CDR2 FQNEAQ (reference sequence).

This clone has only a few counts. The J gene is TRBJ2-4, the V gene TRBV28; D is possibly TRBD1 (6 bases). There are 14 residues in the CDR3. The V and J ends lost 6 bases and 4 bases respectively, with 13 bases between them. CDR1 is MDHEN, CDR2 SYDVKM, per germline. CDR3: CASSPRDIKNIQYF. The CDR3 nucleotides are TGTGCCAGCAGCCCCCGGGACATTAAAAACATTCAGTACTTC. Combining the CDR3 with reference TRBV28 and TRBJ2-4 gives the whole variable domain DVKVTQSSRYLVKRTGEKVFLECVQDMDHENMFWYRQDPGLGLRLIYFSYDVKMKEKGDIPEGYSVSREKKERFSLILESASTNQTSMYLCASSPRDIKNIQYFGAGTRLSVL.

The chain employs TRBV2 and TRBJ1-5, with TRBD1 as a possible D gene (6 bases). CDR1 and CDR2 from the germline V gene are SNHLY and FYNNEI. Trimming pared 7 bases from V and 3 bases from J, leaving 16 bases between. This CDR3 is built from 15 residues. DNA for the CDR3: TGTGCCAGCACCCTGGGGGCACAGAACAATCAGCCCCAGCATTTT. This encodes CASTLGAQNNQPQHF.

The chain has TRBV10-1 and TRBJ2-3; D is uncertain. Germline V gives CDR1 WNHNN, CDR2 SYGVQD (reference sequence). CDR3 size: 13 residues. V lost 1 base, J lost 6 bases, and 8 bases lay in between. CDR3 residues: CASSELLRDTQYF. The CDR3 coding sequence is TGCGCCAGCAGTGAGTTGTTGCGTGATACGCAGTATTTT.

This chain uses TRBV5-1 with TRBJ2-7; 10 nucleotides line up with TRBD1. V trimming: 4 bases; J trimming: 3 bases; junction bases outside the gene matches: 4. This CDR3 is 14 amino acids long. CDR1 and CDR2 from the germline V gene are SGHRS and YFSETQ. CDR3 coding DNA: TGCGCCAGCAGCCCCGGACAGGGGGTCTACGAGCAGTACTTC. It specifies CASSPGQGVYEQYF.

The chain couples TRBV12-3 or TRBV12-4 to TRBJ1-2; D is ambiguous. The V gene lost 6 bases and the J gene lost 1 base, with 6 bases spanning the gap. This CDR3 region has 12 residues. CDR3 in amino acids: CASSFSNYGYTF. CDR3 nucleotides: TGTGCCAGCAGCTTTAGTAACTATGGCTACACCTTC.

The rearrangement joins TRBV7-9 to TRBJ2-7; 9 positions match TRBD1. The CDR3 extends over 13 amino acids. CDR1 SEHNR and CDR2 FQNEAQ come from the germline V gene (reference sequence). After removal of 9 bases from V and 6 bases from J, the junction contained 9 bases not matched to a gene. CDR3: CASAGTGRVEQYF. As DNA, the CDR3 is TGTGCCAGTGCCGGGACAGGGAGGGTCGAGCAGTACTTC.

The chain links TRBV18 to TRBJ1-3; D not certain. The CDR3 loop spans 13 amino acids. Per the germline V gene, CDR1 is KGHSH and CDR2 is LQKENI. V was clipped by 2 bases and J by 3 bases, with 5 bases between them. For the CDR3, the DNA is TGTGCCAGCTCACCATCGGGTGGAAACACCATATATTTT. Translating gives CASSPSGGNTIYF.

The V gene is TRBV7-9, the J gene TRBJ2-2; perhaps TRBD2 as D (5 bases). Trimming took off 7 bases at V and 6 bases at J, with 15 bases between the two ends. This CDR3 has 14 amino acids. CDR1 and CDR2 from the germline V gene are SEHNR and FQNEAQ (reference sequence). CDR3 sequence reads: CASTAAGGPGELFF. The CDR3 DNA reads TGTGCCAGCACCGCCGCGGGCGGGCCCGGGGAGCTGTTTTTT.